These 20 T cell receptor beta chains were all obtained from the same sample, sequenced in a study of T cells in Graves' hyperthyroidism and ophthalmopathy. The CDR3 regions of TCR beta were amplified from RNA transcripts. RT-PCR in the first round (using the HTBI primer set) targeted the TCR CDR3. TCRdb ran MiXCR on the multiplex PCR reads and lists one entry per CDR3 protein. The repertoire consists of hundreds of thousands of distinct CDR3 sequences, with roughly 15% occurring once and the leading ten covering 17%. Sequencing was performed on blood. The receptors here all came from a woman aged 18 to 35 with Graves' ophthalmopathy.

This chain joins TRBV20-1 and TRBJ2-2, with D perhaps TRBD1 (5 bases). Germline-derived CDR1 and CDR2 are DFQATT and SNEGSKA (reference sequence). This CDR3 has 15 residues. Trimming cost V 1 base and J 5 bases, with 14 bases left between them. Here the CDR3 reads CSARVDPGRTGELFF. For the CDR3, the DNA is TGCAGTGCTAGAGTCGATCCAGGGCGGACCGGGGAGCTGTTTTTT.

The chain carries TRBV7-3 and TRBJ1-1, with D maybe TRBD1 (5 bases). Germline CDR1 SGHTA, CDR2 FQGTGA. The V end lost 4 bases, the J end lost 0 bases, and 12 bases lay between the germline ends. This CDR3 is 15 amino acids long. In DNA form, the CDR3 reads TGTGCCAGCAGCTCCCATCCAGGGATGAACACTGAAGCTTTCTTT. This sequence encodes CASSSHPGMNTEAFF.

This clonotype was seen repeatedly, ten times or more. V usage is TRBV6-1 and J usage is TRBJ1-5; no reliable D call. CDR3 length: 16 residues. CDR1 and CDR2 (germline): MNHNS, SASEGT. The V end was cut by 2 bases, the J end by 5 bases, with 16 bases between. CDR3 sequence reads: CASSELSGFNYQPQHF. The CDR3 DNA follows: TGTGCCAGCAGTGAATTGAGCGGGTTCAATTATCAGCCCCAGCATTTT.

This chain links TRBV27 with TRBJ1-6; D not resolved. Trimming left V 2 bases short and J 4 bases short, with 6 bases between. The length of the CDR3 is 14 residues. Looked up from germline, CDR1 is MNHEY and CDR2 is SMNVEV (reference sequence). The DNA of the CDR3 is TGTGCCAGCAGTTTAAACCCTTATAATTCACCCCTCCACTTT. Its translation is CASSLNPYNSPLHF.

The sample holds many counts of this clonotype. V usage is TRBV4-3 and J usage is TRBJ1-1; D unresolved. This CDR3 is 14 amino acids long. Germline CDR1 LGHNA, CDR2 YSLEER. Trimming left V 0 bases short and J 3 bases short, with 8 bases between. CDR3 DNA sequence: TGCGCCAGCAGCCAAGATATCCGGGACACTGAAGCTTTCTTT. Its translation: CASSQDIRDTEAFF.

The chain joins TRBV6-1 to TRBJ2-2, with 7 bases identical to TRBD1. This CDR3 is built from 17 residues. CDR1 and CDR2 from the germline V gene are MNHNS and SASEGT. After removal of 2 bases from V and 5 bases from J, the junction contained 11 bases not matched to a gene. For the CDR3, the DNA is TGTGCCAGCAGTGAAAGGAGACAGGGTCTGCGGACCGGGGAGCTGTTTTTT. Translating it yields CASSERRQGLRTGELFF.

This clonotype was seen only a few times. The genes are TRBV28 and TRBJ2-3; 7 bases are a match to TRBD2. V shed 11 bases, J shed 0 bases, and the junction held 5 bases outside the gene matches. Germline CDR1 is MDHEN and CDR2 is SYDVKM. The CDR3 extends over 13 amino acids. For the CDR3, the DNA is TGTGCCGGGAGAGCGGGAAGCACAGATACGCAGTATTTT. It translates to CAGRAGSTDTQYF.

This clonotype was observed a handful of times. The chain carries TRBV20-1 and TRBJ2-3; 14 nucleotides agree with TRBD2. Trimming at V came to 5 bases and at J to 2 bases, leaving 3 bases not matched to a gene. In germline, CDR1 is DFQATT, CDR2 SNEGSKA (reference sequence). The CDR3 length is 15 residues. The CDR3 protein is CSAGLAGGHTDTQYF. The CDR3 DNA is TGCAGTGCTGGACTAGCGGGGGGTCACACAGATACGCAGTATTTT.

CDR3 coding DNA: TGTGCCAGTCGCCGGGGGCTAGTCTATGAGCAGTTCTTC. Translation gives CASRRGLVYEQFF. V and J are TRBV19 and TRBJ2-1; D might be TRBD1 or TRBD2, each matching 6 bases. V was pared by 8 bases and J by 8 bases, with 16 bases between. The CDR3 is 13 residues long. Germline CDR1 LNHDA, CDR2 SQIVND (reference sequence).

This clonotype was recorded many times. The chain employs TRBV2 and TRBJ2-7, with 11 bases matching TRBD2. This CDR3 region has 16 residues. The germline V gene encodes CDR1 SNHLY and CDR2 FYNNEI. V dropped 4 bases and J dropped 3; count of bases not matched to a gene: 8. The DNA of the CDR3 is TGTGCCAGCAGTGGCCCAGCTAGCGGGGGGATCTACGAGCAGTACTTC. Translating it yields CASSGPASGGIYEQYF.

There are many counts of this clonotype. The CDR3 coding sequence is TGTGCCATCAGTGAGTCGGGATCAACTAATGAAAAACTGTTTTTT. Amino acids: CAISESGSTNEKLFF. The V gene is TRBV10-3, the J gene TRBJ1-4, with D unresolved. Germline-derived CDR1 and CDR2 are ENHRY and SYGVKD. The CDR3 runs to 15 residues. V was shortened by 0 bases and J by 0 bases, with 5 bases between the two germline ends.

This clonotype has a count of ten or more. This chain uses TRBV15 with TRBJ1-1; no clear D gene. The CDR3 sequence is 13 residues long. Germline V gene data show CDR1 as LNHNV and CDR2 as YYDKDF (reference sequence). V lost 3 bases to trimming and J lost 10 bases, with 15 bases between them. CDR3 nucleotides: TGTGCCACCAGCAGCCCCCCATTGGAGGTAGCTTTCTTT. Translation: CATSSPPLEVAFF.

This clonotype was seen more than once but under ten times. V and J are TRBV20-1 and TRBJ1-1; no firm D call. The length of the CDR3 is 15 residues. In germline, CDR1 is DFQATT, CDR2 SNEGSKA (reference sequence). Trimming shortened V by 0 bases and J by 0 bases, and 11 bases separated the two germline ends. CDR3 coding DNA: TGCAGTGCTAGAGAAATCGGCGTGGTGAACACTGAAGCTTTCTTT. It translates to CSAREIGVVNTEAFF.

This clonotype was detected many times. The rearrangement links TRBV27 to TRBJ1-5; a weak D match, TRBD1 (5 bases). Trimming removed 3 bases from V and 1 base from J, with 16 bases in between. This CDR3 is 17 amino acids long. Germline V lookup: CDR1 MNHEY, CDR2 SMNVEV (reference sequence). CDR3 amino acids: CASSFTGTRGSNQPQHF. The DNA of the CDR3 is TGTGCCAGCAGTTTCACCGGGACCAGAGGGAGCAATCAGCCCCAGCATTTT.

In this sample, this clonotype turned up many times. The chain links TRBV3-1 to TRBJ1-5; D remains unclear. CDR1 and CDR2 from the germline V gene are LGHDT and YNNKEL (reference sequence). The ends were cut back, 4 bases at V and 1 base at J, with 11 bases in the middle. The CDR3 loop spans 15 amino acids. CDR3 amino acids: CASSLGSVSNQPQHF. The CDR3 DNA is TGTGCCAGCAGCCTCGGTTCGGTGAGCAATCAGCCCCAGCATTTT.

The chain couples TRBV30 to TRBJ1-6; D remains unclear. The CDR3 consists of 12 residues. The V gene's germline CDR1 is GTSNPN and CDR2 SVGIG (reference sequence). V lost 3 bases and J 10 bases, leaving 10 bases between the germline ends. This CDR3 reads CAWSRIESPLHF. The DNA for the CDR3 is TGTGCCTGGAGCCGTATAGAATCACCCCTCCACTTT.

J is TRBJ2-5 and V is TRBV7-8, with D possibly matching TRBD2 (6 bases). Germline V gene sequence: CDR1 SGHVS, CDR2 FQNEAQ. V lost 3 bases, J lost 4 bases, and 15 bases lay in between. The CDR3 extends over 15 amino acids. This CDR3 reads CASSFTGVGGETQYF. The CDR3 bases are TGTGCCAGCAGCTTTACGGGGGTGGGGGGAGAGACCCAGTACTTC.

This clonotype was seen a handful of times. The rearrangement links TRBV9 to TRBJ1-2; D possibly corresponds to TRBD1 (5 bases). The V end was cut by 0 bases, the J end by 4 bases, with 16 bases between. The CDR3 covers 16 residues. The germline gives CDR1 SGDLS, CDR2 YYNGEE. CDR3 sequence reads: CASSVEPRGTGYGYTF. CDR3 in DNA: TGTGCCAGCAGCGTAGAGCCCCGTGGGACCGGCTATGGCTACACCTTC.

On this clonotype: The junction departs from germline at one end; a sequencing error may be responsible. This chain joins TRBV6-5 and TRBJ2-3; 8 bases fit TRBD2. The CDR3 has 14 residues. The V gene's germline CDR1 is MNHEY and CDR2 SVGAGI. The CDR3 bases are TGTGCCTGCAGTTACGGGGGGACTAGAGATACGCAGTATTTT. The encoded protein is CACSYGGTRDTQYF.

In its sample, this clonotype was seen many times. The chain employs TRBV30 and TRBJ2-5, with D perhaps matching TRBD1 or TRBD2 (5 bases each). Germline lookup yields CDR1 GTSNPN and CDR2 SVGIG (reference sequence). The CDR3 is made up of 13 amino acids. Trimming left V 5 bases short and J 5 bases short, with 15 bases between. The CDR3 spells CAWGTGSWETQYF. For the CDR3, the DNA is TGTGCCTGGGGGACGGGATCTTGGGAGACCCAGTACTTC.